This T cell receptor (beta chain) was observed in a study of blood T cells in healthy people across ages. The use of a sample-barcoded 5' primer and a J-beta primer mix characterized a second PCR of roughly 6 to 11 cycles. TCRdb used MiXCR to reprocess the 5' RACE reads, holding one entry per CDR3 protein. The sample gives over 300,000 distinct CDR3 sequences, 45% to 60% of which show up once; 51% is in the top ten. The CDR3 has 12 amino acids. V shed 3 bases and J shed 5 bases, with 8 bases lying between them. Germline values: CDR1 KGHSH, CDR2 LQKENI. The receptor was derived from a man aged 55 to 70 in good health. This rearrangement joins TRBV18 to TRBJ2-7; D is ambiguous. Sequenced sample: blood. CDR3 bases: TGTGCCAGCTCACCTAGCTTACACGAGCAGTACTTC. Translating gives CASSPSLHEQYF.